This T cell receptor beta chain was recovered during a study of CD8+CD57+ T cells in acquired aplastic anemia. Study at large: Sorted CD4+ and CD8+ cells yielded DNA averaging approximately 3.4 ug.

According to the study, genomic DNA was the template for TCR beta VDJ and CDR3 profiling. TCRdb processed the reads anew with MiXCR; each CDR3 protein has one entry. This sample has about 58,000 distinct CDR3 sequences, with around 60% found just once. Patients included in sequencing had previously demonstrated CD8+CD57+ cell expansion by flow cytometry. This clonotype was recorded at least ten times. The CDR3 consists of 15 residues. V shed 6 bases and J 9 bases; nucleotides not matched to a gene: 13. The chain combines TRBV12-3 or TRBV12-4 with TRBJ2-1, with 8 bases aligning to TRBD1. The TCR was taken from a human donor with aplastic anemia. The sample comprised sorted CD4+, CD8+, or CD8+CD57+ T cells (not recorded which) from PBMCs. The CDR3 bases are TGTGCCAGCAGCCCGGACAGGGCCGGCTGGGGTGAGCAGTTCTTC. It encodes CASSPDRAGWGEQFF.